The sequence of this TCR beta chain was determined in a study of beta chain features in type 1 diabetes. On the study more broadly: Examination covered fewer than 110 million sorted cells spanning all samples. Study results and caveats: There was a moderate but significant shortening of TCRB CDR3s in all four CD4+ subsets of Type 1 diabetes patients. Relative to healthy donors, patients appeared to have naive, central memory and Treg TCRB repertoires that were more similar.

This clone was found a few times. Antigen unknown. All of the isolated RNA was reverse transcribed, so expressed TCRB transcripts were sequenced. This table comes from immunoSEQ multiplex PCR, and its TCRdb copy is limited to in-frame clones, with some not included. Here the sample spans 350,000 or so clones, less than 20% being singletons. Sorted CD4+ subsets: naive, central memory, regulatory, stem cell-like memory (CD45RO/CCR7/CD25/CD127/CD95/CD27 panel). CDR1 MDHEN and CDR2 SYDVKM come from the germline V gene. CDR3 length: 12 residues. V lost 9 bases and J lost 0, with 8 bases in between. Sequences were obtained from naive CD4+ T cells from blood. The chain links TRBV28 to TRBJ1-1; TRBD1 is a possible D gene (5 bases). The receptor's source is a woman under 30 in good health. The CDR3 loop reads CASTTVNTEAFF. The CDR3 bases are TGTGCCAGTACGACAGTGAACACTGAAGCTTTCTTT.